This entry concerns a single TCR beta chain. This specimen belongs to a study of memory CD8 T cells in hepatitis C reinfection. The protocol was immunoSEQ multiplex PCR, while the TCRdb copy is restricted to in-frame clones and leaves out a portion. The top ten hold 0.6% to 0.85% of the sample, which has some 44,000 clones, 89% seen once. V lost 0 bases, J lost 3 bases, and 7 bases stayed unmatched. From germline, CDR1 is SGDLS and CDR2 YYNGEE. The CDR3 loop spans 17 amino acids. The time point was: late/post reinfection, 12 to 24 weeks after detection. The sorted cells went straight to TCR sequencing with no prior in vitro expansion.

The TCR comes from a young man with hepatitis C virus infection. The gene calls are TRBV9 and TRBJ2-5; TRBD2 matches at 11 bases. Sequences were obtained from naive CD8+ T cells sorted from blood. In DNA form, the CDR3 reads TGTGCCAGCAGCGTAGATCAGGGACTAGCGGTCGAAGAGACCCAGTACTTC. It translates to CASSVDQGLAVEETQYF. The whole variable domain, remainder taken from reference TRBV9 and TRBJ2-5, is DSGVTQTPKHLITATGQRVTLRCSPRSGDLSVYWYQQSLDQGLQFLIQYYNGEERAKGNILERFSAQQFPDLHSELNLSSLELGDSALYFCASSVDQGLAVEETQYFGPGTRLLVL.